This T cell receptor (beta chain) derives from a study of CD8+CD57+ T cells in acquired aplastic anemia. Study outcomes and limitations: The study identified roughly 29 CD8+ CDR3 sequences shared by patients and controls.

Germline-derived CDR1 and CDR2 are SGHTA and FQGTGA. V shed 6 bases, J shed 9 bases, and the junction held 11 bases outside the gene matches. This CDR3 has 14 amino acids. This clonotype was recorded many times. What it recognizes is unknown. An expansion of CD8+CD57+ cells by flow cytometry had been shown in patients chosen for sequencing. Every patient had severe acquired aplastic anemia. Among the patients, none had received any therapy at the time of blood sampling. Investigators profiled TCR beta VDJ and CDR3 from genomic DNA template. TCRdb independently ran MiXCR on the reads; one entry per CDR3 protein. The sample has about 290,000 distinct CDR3 sequences, under 65% seen once.

This receptor was identified in a human donor with aplastic anemia. The rearrangement links TRBV7-3 to TRBJ2-1; 7 nucleotides line up with TRBD1. Material for sequencing was sorted CD4+, CD8+, or CD8+CD57+ T cells (not recorded which) from PBMCs. In DNA form, the CDR3 reads TGTGCCAGCAGAAAGGGGGCAGGGGTCGTTGAGCAGTTCTTC. It translates to CASRKGAGVVEQFF.